This TCR beta chain was identified in a study of T cell responses to AZD1222 COVID-19 vaccine. To note about this clone: The antigen remains unidentified.

Repertoires were generated with immunoSEQ multiplex PCR, while TCRdb's copy carries only in-frame clones and drops some. Of around 66,000 clones detected, approximately 90% appear once; the ten largest clones hold more than 4%. Study results and limitations: After the peak T cell response, and only then, were repertoires sampled.

This specimen consisted of peripheral blood, obtained 28 days after the second dose of the MenACWY control vaccine. The receptor comes from an adult who received the MenACWY meningococcal vaccine as a control.

CDR3 DNA: TGCGCCAGCAGCCAAGACAGGGACTATGGCTACACCTTC. The encoded protein is CASSQDRDYGYTF. The chain employs TRBV10-2 and TRBJ1-2, with 7 bases lining up with TRBD1. With V trimmed by 6 bases and J by 3 bases, 4 bases remained unmatched. CDR1 is WSHSY, CDR2 SAAADI, per germline. The CDR3 is 13 amino acids.